These 21 T cell receptor beta chains were sequenced from one sample in a study of T-cell reconstitution after alpha-beta-depleted transplantation in children. Unique molecular identifiers featured in how the TCRbeta library was prepared. TCRdb ran MiXCR on the PCR reads and lists one entry per CDR3 protein. The sample carries about 640,000 distinct CDR3 sequences, roughly 13% recorded once. Sequencing used PBMCs, mostly from graft donor cells, obtained 360 days after TCRalphabeta/CD19-depleted stem cell transplant. The origin of the receptors is a male patient younger than 18 who had a stem cell transplant for acute myeloid leukemia, so the T cells may come from the graft donor.

The rearrangement links TRBV7-2 to TRBJ2-7, with 12 bases identical to TRBD2. V lost 1 base to trimming and J lost 3 bases; unmatched junction nucleotides: 7. The CDR3 runs 17 residues. Germline V CDR1 and CDR2: SGHTA, FQGNSA. In nucleotides, the CDR3 is TGTGCCAGCAGCTTAGGGGGACTAGCGGGCTTCCTCTACGAGCAGTACTTC. Protein product: CASSLGGLAGFLYEQYF. The full variable domain, completed using reference TRBV7-2 and TRBJ2-7, is GAGVSQSPSNKVTEKGKDVELRCDPISGHTALYWYRQSLGQGLEFLIYFQGNSAPDKSGLPSDRFSAERTGGSVSTLTIQRTQQEDSAVYLCASSLGGLAGFLYEQYFGPGTRLTVT.

This clonotype showed up many times. The rearrangement links TRBV7-2 to TRBJ2-2, with 11 nucleotides matching TRBD2. The trim removed 2 bases at V and 7 bases at J, leaving 3 bases unmatched. CDR3 length equals 15 residues. The germline CDR1 and CDR2 sequences are SGHTA and FQGNSA. The CDR3 loop is CASSLTSGSIGELFF. CDR3 nucleotides: TGTGCCAGCAGCTTAACTAGCGGGAGTATCGGGGAGCTGTTTTTT.

This clonotype was counted only a few times. The CDR3 bases are TGTGCCAGCTCACCACGGGATGGACAGCAGTACGAGCAGTACTTC. Translated: CASSPRDGQQYEQYF. The rearrangement uses TRBV18 and TRBJ2-7; D perhaps matches TRBD1 (6 bases). CDR3 length equals 15 residues. Germline CDR1 is KGHSH and CDR2 is LQKENI. Trimming stripped 1 base from V and 4 bases from J, with 14 bases between.

In this sample, this clonotype turned up a few times. This sequence joins TRBV27 and TRBJ2-7, with a tentative D call TRBD1 (6 bases). Germline lookup yields CDR1 MNHEY and CDR2 SMNVEV (reference sequence). Trimming left V 5 bases short and J 2 bases short, with 22 bases between. CDR3 length: 17 amino acids. The CDR3 DNA reads as TGTGCCAGCAGTCGCCTATCCGTGTCTGGGGGCCCCTACGAGCAGTACTTC. This encodes CASSRLSVSGGPYEQYF.

The gene calls are TRBV7-9 and TRBJ2-5, with TRBD2 as a possible D gene (5 bases). Trimming took 0 bases from V and 2 from J, leaving 16 bases between them. From germline, CDR1 is SEHNR and CDR2 FQNEAQ (reference sequence). The CDR3 runs 17 residues. The CDR3 reads CASSLAPGIVGQETQYF. The CDR3 coding sequence is TGTGCCAGCAGCTTAGCGCCCGGGATAGTGGGACAAGAGACCCAGTACTTC.

This clonotype was detected a few times. The chain joins TRBV2 to TRBJ2-2; D is uncertain. The CDR3 spans 12 residues. V lost 8 bases to trimming and J lost 5 bases, with 9 bases between them. From germline, CDR1 is SNHLY and CDR2 FYNNEI. CDR3 protein: CASFPRTGELFF. The CDR3 DNA is TGTGCCAGCTTTCCGAGGACCGGGGAGCTGTTTTTT.

This clonotype was detected ten times or more. The chain combines TRBV7-9 with TRBJ2-7, with TRBD1 matching over 8 bases. Per the germline V gene, CDR1 is SEHNR and CDR2 is FQNEAQ (reference sequence). The CDR3 sequence is 14 residues long. Trimming at V came to 3 bases and at J to 5 bases, leaving 6 bases not matched to a gene. The CDR3 DNA reads TGTGCCAGCAGCTTCGGACAGGGACGCAACGAGCAGTACTTC. Translation: CASSFGQGRNEQYF.

This clonotype came up many times. The chain recombines TRBV28 with TRBJ1-2; 7 bases align to TRBD1. CDR1 is MDHEN, CDR2 SYDVKM, per germline. CDR3 length: 14 amino acids. V trimming: 5 bases; J trimming: 2 bases; junction bases outside the gene matches: 5. The CDR3 loop is CASSPPGQNYGYTF. For the CDR3, the DNA is TGTGCCAGCAGTCCCCCGGGACAGAACTATGGCTACACCTTC.

The chain joins TRBV5-1 to TRBJ2-1; D could derive from TRBD1 or TRBD2 (5 bases each). Trimming left V 5 bases short and J 9 bases short, with 15 bases between. Germline V lookup: CDR1 SGHRS, CDR2 YFSETQ. CDR3 length: 13 amino acids. CDR3 nucleotides: TGCGCCAGCAGGGACACTAGAGGCGGTGAGCAGTTCTTC. It is translated as CASRDTRGGEQFF. The whole variable domain, filled in from reference TRBV5-1 and TRBJ2-1, reads KAGVTQTPRYLIKTRGQQVTLSCSPISGHRSVSWYQQTPGQGLQFLFEYFSETQRNKGNFPGRFSGRQFSNSRSEMNVSTLELGDSALYLCASRDTRGGEQFFGPGTRLTVL.

This clonotype was detected only a few times. J is TRBJ2-7 and V is TRBV12-3 or TRBV12-4; 8 bases are shared with TRBD1. J lost 3 bases, V lost 3 bases, and 7 bases had no gene match. CDR3 length: 15 residues. As DNA, the CDR3 is TGTGCCAGCAGTTTCGGCAGGGGGCCCCTCTACGAGCAGTACTTC. Its translation: CASSFGRGPLYEQYF.

This clonotype occurred many times. The chain joins TRBV5-6 to TRBJ2-3; the match to TRBD1 covers 7 bases. V gave up 5 bases and J gave up 3 bases; unmatched junction bases: 6. CDR1 and CDR2 (germline): SGHDT, YYEEEE. The CDR3 is made up of 14 amino acids. CDR3 protein: CASSKGALTDTQYF. CDR3 DNA: TGTGCCAGCAGTAAGGGGGCGCTGACAGATACGCAGTATTTT.

The chain links TRBV20-1 to TRBJ2-7; TRBD2 aligns across 8 bases. V gave up 5 bases and J gave up 6 bases; unmatched junction bases: 6. The CDR3 loop spans 12 amino acids. Germline V gives CDR1 DFQATT, CDR2 SNEGSKA (reference sequence). CDR3 nucleotides: TGCAGTGCTCCCGGGAGGGCCGGCGAGCAGTACTTC. This codes for CSAPGRAGEQYF.

The chain carries TRBV6-2 or TRBV6-3 and TRBJ1-3; no reliable D call. The CDR3 loop spans 15 amino acids. Trimming removed 3 bases at V and 0 bases at J, with 9 bases between. Germline CDR1 is MNHEY and CDR2 is SVGEGT. The CDR3 nucleotides read TGTGCCAGCAGTTATAAACGGCTCTCTGGAAACACCATATATTTT. This sequence encodes CASSYKRLSGNTIYF.

Turning to this clonotype: A read error may produce the germline difference seen at one junction end. The chain couples TRBV7-2 to TRBJ2-7; TRBD1 aligns across 8 bases. Germline-derived CDR1 and CDR2 are SGHTA and FQGNSA. The CDR3 sequence is 13 residues long. The CDR3 sequence is CASSLKTGVRPRF. DNA for the CDR3: TGTGCCAGCAGCCTTAAGACAGGGGTGAGACCCCGCTTC.

This chain links TRBV4-3 with TRBJ2-7; TRBD2 matches at 10 bases. The CDR3 runs 17 residues. The germline V gene encodes CDR1 LGHNA and CDR2 YSLEER. After removal of 3 bases from V and 4 bases from J, the junction contained 12 bases not matched to a gene. The CDR3 here is CASSQGNSAGGPYEQYF. CDR3 in DNA: TGCGCCAGCAGCCAGGGTAACTCAGCGGGAGGGCCGTACGAGCAGTACTTC.

This clonotype was detected a few times. The chain links TRBV20-1 to TRBJ1-1; TRBD1 might be the D (6 bases). V gave up 0 bases and J gave up 0 bases, with 23 bases separating them. The CDR3 extends over 19 amino acids. Germline V gene lookup returns CDR1 DFQATT and CDR2 SNEGSKA (reference sequence). This CDR3 reads CSARDRGLGDGRMNTEAFF. For the CDR3, the DNA is TGCAGTGCTAGAGATAGGGGGTTAGGGGACGGGAGGATGAACACTGAAGCTTTCTTT.

The J gene is TRBJ2-1, the V gene TRBV20-1; 7 nucleotides align to TRBD2. After removal of 3 bases from V and 6 bases from J, the junction contained 8 bases not matched to a gene. This CDR3 has 14 residues. CDR1 and CDR2 (germline): DFQATT, SNEGSKA (reference sequence). CDR3 sequence (DNA): TGCAGTGCTAGGAGGGGAGGGCCCCGCAATGAGCAGTTCTTC. Protein: CSARRGGPRNEQFF.

V gene TRBV27 combines with J gene TRBJ2-1; 12 positions match TRBD2. Trimming took 3 bases from V and 7 from J; bases not matched to a gene: 13. The CDR3 has 18 amino acids. CDR1 is MNHEY and CDR2 is SMNVEV in the germline V gene (reference sequence). CDR3 amino acids: CASSFLSSGRGVKNEQFF. The CDR3 nucleotides are TGTGCCAGCAGTTTTTTGTCTAGCGGGAGGGGAGTCAAAAATGAGCAGTTCTTC.

This clonotype was seen ten or more times. The chain carries TRBV12-3 or TRBV12-4 and TRBJ2-7; D is perhaps TRBD1 or TRBD2 (5 bases each). The CDR3 spans 15 residues. V was pared by 5 bases and J by 7 bases, with 21 bases between. The CDR3 sequence: CASSINGWDPLEQYF. CDR3 DNA sequence: TGTGCCAGCAGTATTAACGGTTGGGACCCATTGGAGCAGTACTTC.

This clonotype was counted a few times. The chain has TRBV6-2 or TRBV6-3 and TRBJ2-1; D is unclear. Germline CDR1 reads MNHEY; CDR2 reads SVGEGT. CDR3 length: 15 residues. The V gene lost 6 bases and the J gene lost 2 bases, with 14 bases spanning the gap. CDR3 region: CASSPVGNTYNEQFF. The CDR3 coding sequence is TGTGCCAGCAGCCCAGTAGGAAACACCTACAATGAGCAGTTCTTC.

This clonotype was counted ten times or more. The CDR3 region has the DNA TGTGCCAGCAGCCCCAGGAGCTCCTACAATGAGCAGTTCTTC. This encodes CASSPRSSYNEQFF. The rearrangement joins TRBV5-6 to TRBJ2-1; D is ambiguous. The CDR3 covers 14 residues. CDR1 is SGHDT and CDR2 is YYEEEE in the germline V gene. V was shortened by 4 bases and J by 0 bases, with 8 bases between the two germline ends.